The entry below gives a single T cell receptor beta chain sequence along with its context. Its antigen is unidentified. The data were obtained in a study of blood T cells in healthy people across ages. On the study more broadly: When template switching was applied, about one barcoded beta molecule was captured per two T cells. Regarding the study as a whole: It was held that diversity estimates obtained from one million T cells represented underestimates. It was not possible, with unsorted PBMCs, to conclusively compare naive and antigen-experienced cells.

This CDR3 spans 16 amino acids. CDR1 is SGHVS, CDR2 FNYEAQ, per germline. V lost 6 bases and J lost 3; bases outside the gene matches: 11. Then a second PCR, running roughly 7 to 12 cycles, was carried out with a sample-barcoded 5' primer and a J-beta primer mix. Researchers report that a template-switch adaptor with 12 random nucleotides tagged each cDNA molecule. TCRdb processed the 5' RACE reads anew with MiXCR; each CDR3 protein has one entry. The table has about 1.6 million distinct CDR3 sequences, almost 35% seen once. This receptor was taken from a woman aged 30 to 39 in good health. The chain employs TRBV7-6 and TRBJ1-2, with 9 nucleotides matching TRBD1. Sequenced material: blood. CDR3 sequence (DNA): TGTGCCAGCAGACCTTACACAGGGGGCGAGGACTATGGCTACACCTTC. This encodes CASRPYTGGEDYGYTF.